These 24 T cell receptor beta chains originate from one sample sequenced in a study of blood T cell repertoires in COVID-19. The protocol was immunoSEQ multiplex PCR, while the TCRdb copy is restricted to in-frame clones and leaves out a portion. The sample holds about 70,000 clones, around 87% seen once. The sequenced material came from peripheral blood. The receptors derive from a human donor in a cohort sampled during active COVID-19.

The chain recombines TRBV18 with TRBJ1-6; the D gene is possibly TRBD1 (6 bases). Trimming removed 1 base at V and 5 bases at J, with 9 bases between. CDR3 length: 15 amino acids. CDR1 KGHSH and CDR2 LQKENI come from the germline V gene. CDR3 sequence (DNA): TGTGCCAGCTCACCACGACAGGATGATAATTCACCCCTCCACTTT. Its protein product is CASSPRQDDNSPLHF.

This clone was picked up one time. The chain combines TRBV5-1 with TRBJ2-1; perhaps TRBD2 as D (5 bases). Trimming removed 7 bases at V and 0 bases at J, with 14 bases between. The V gene's germline CDR1 is SGHRS and CDR2 YFSETQ. The length of the CDR3 is 15 residues. CDR3 sequence (DNA): TGCGCCAGCCAGCCGGGGTGGAGCTCCTACAATGAGCAGTTCTTC. It codes for CASQPGWSSYNEQFF.

The chain links TRBV28 to TRBJ2-4; D is uncertain. This CDR3 comprises 16 residues. Germline assignment: CDR1 MDHEN and CDR2 SYDVKM. Between the trimmed V and J ends, which lost 5 bases and 1 base, there was a span of 15 bases. The CDR3 DNA is TGTGCCAGCAGTCCCCCCCCTCGGTTGGCCAAAAACATTCAGTACTTC. It encodes CASSPPPRLAKNIQYF.

This clone has only one observation. The chain uses TRBV5-1 and TRBJ2-5; a weak D match, TRBD2 (5 bases). CDR1 and CDR2 (germline): SGHRS, YFSETQ. The CDR3 covers 12 residues. V gave up 2 bases and J gave up 4 bases, with 6 bases separating them. This CDR3 is CASSFEGETQYF. The CDR3 nucleotides are TGCGCCAGCAGCTTTGAGGGAGAGACCCAGTACTTC. The full variable domain, in which reference TRBV5-1 and TRBJ2-5 provide the parts outside the CDR3, is KAGVTQTPRYLIKTRGQQVTLSCSPISGHRSVSWYQQTPGQGLQFLFEYFSETQRNKGNFPGRFSGRQFSNSRSEMNVSTLELGDSALYLCASSFEGETQYFGPGTRLLVL.

This chain joins TRBV18 and TRBJ2-3; 7 bases line up with TRBD1. CDR3 length equals 14 residues. Germline V gene lookup returns CDR1 KGHSH and CDR2 LQKENI. V dropped 5 bases and J dropped 6; count of bases not matched to a gene: 8. The CDR3 nucleotides read TGTGCCAGCTCATCAACACAGGGGTGGGATACGCAGTATTTT. It codes for CASSSTQGWDTQYF.

This chain uses TRBV28 with TRBJ1-2, with 8 bases identical to TRBD1. The germline gives CDR1 MDHEN, CDR2 SYDVKM. The CDR3 is made up of 13 amino acids. V was clipped by 7 bases and J by 6 bases; unmatched bases: 7. As DNA, the CDR3 is TGTGCCAGCACCAACAGGGGGGTCGATGGCTACACCTTC. Its translation: CASTNRGVDGYTF.

This clone was detected only once. The chain employs TRBV24-1 and TRBJ2-5; 10 bases match TRBD1. Looked up from germline, CDR1 is KGHDR and CDR2 is SFDVKD. The V segment lost 4 bases and the J segment 7 bases; nucleotides outside the gene matches: 8. The CDR3 sequence is 15 residues long. CDR3 in amino acids: CATSDPGQGVGTQYF. The CDR3, as DNA: TGTGCCACCAGTGACCCAGGACAGGGGGTTGGGACCCAGTACTTC.

This chain uses TRBV5-1 with TRBJ1-2; weak D call: TRBD1 (6 bases). The V and J ends lost 0 bases and 4 bases respectively, with 16 bases between them. The CDR3 extends over 16 amino acids. The germline V gene encodes CDR1 SGHRS and CDR2 YFSETQ. The CDR3 coding sequence is TGCGCCAGCAGCTTGGAACCGGGACACCGGCCCTATGGCTACACCTTC. Translated: CASSLEPGHRPYGYTF.

This clone has just one count. This chain links TRBV2 with TRBJ2-7; 10 nucleotides line up with TRBD2. The V segment lost 10 bases and the J segment 3 bases; nucleotides outside the gene matches: 12. The length of the CDR3 is 15 residues. Germline V gene data show CDR1 as SNHLY and CDR2 as FYNNEI. CDR3 in amino acids: CATDSLAGEYYEQYF. CDR3 nucleotide sequence: TGTGCCACCGACTCCCTAGCGGGGGAATACTACGAGCAGTACTTC.

The V gene is TRBV12-3 or TRBV12-4, the J gene TRBJ1-1; D might be TRBD1 (5 bases). V shed 8 bases and J shed 1 base, with 11 bases lying between them. This CDR3 is built from 13 residues. The CDR3 loop is CASRDFENTEAFF. Written as DNA, the CDR3 is TGTGCCAGCCGGGACTTCGAGAACACTGAAGCTTTCTTT.

The gene calls are TRBV30 and TRBJ1-5; TRBD1 is a possible D gene (5 bases). V gave up 3 bases and J gave up 5 bases, with 11 bases separating them. The CDR3 covers 13 residues. Germline V CDR1 and CDR2: GTSNPN, SVGIG (reference sequence). The CDR3: CAWSRDSDQPQHF. CDR3 DNA sequence: TGTGCCTGGAGCAGGGATTCGGATCAGCCCCAGCATTTT.

The V call is TRBV7-2, the J call TRBJ2-3, with TRBD1 identical over 7 bases. The CDR3 extends over 13 amino acids. V lost 8 bases and J lost 2; bases outside the gene matches: 4. Germline lookup yields CDR1 SGHTA and CDR2 FQGNSA. The CDR3 DNA is TGTGCCAGCGAAGGGGGCAACACAGATACGCAGTATTTT. Encoded protein: CASEGGNTDTQYF. Full variable domain (rest looked up from reference TRBV7-2 and TRBJ2-3): GAGVSQSPSNKVTEKGKDVELRCDPISGHTALYWYRQSLGQGLEFLIYFQGNSAPDKSGLPSDRFSAERTGGSVSTLTIQRTQQEDSAVYLCASEGGNTDTQYFGPGTRLTVL.

The rearrangement joins TRBV7-9 to TRBJ2-3, with 11 bases matching TRBD2. The CDR3 covers 17 residues. Per germline, CDR1 SEHNR and CDR2 FQNEAQ (reference sequence). J gave up 2 bases and V 1 base, and 5 bases lay outside the gene matches. CDR3: CASSLGLAGGYTDTQYF. CDR3 in DNA: TGTGCCAGCAGCTTAGGGCTAGCGGGGGGCTACACAGATACGCAGTATTTT.

The chain links TRBV7-9 to TRBJ1-3, with 8 bases matching TRBD1. The CDR3 has 16 residues. CDR1 and CDR2 from the germline V gene are SEHNR and FQNEAQ (reference sequence). The junction had 6 bases not matched to a gene; V was cut back by 5 bases and J by 0 bases. CDR3 amino acids: CASSPDRGSSGNTIYF. The CDR3 DNA reads as TGTGCCAGCAGCCCCGACAGGGGCTCCTCTGGAAACACCATATATTTT.

This clone was seen only a few times. The chain joins TRBV3-1 (or the pseudogene TRBV3-2) to TRBJ1-6; D unclear. The length of the CDR3 is 16 residues. CDR1 is LGHDT, CDR2 YNNKEL, per germline (reference sequence). V gave up 4 bases and J gave up 0 bases, with 10 bases separating them. The CDR3 DNA sequence: TGTGCCAGCAGCCTCGGTCCCCGCTCCTATAATTCACCCCTCCACTTT. This encodes CASSLGPRSYNSPLHF.

The chain uses TRBV5-4 and TRBJ1-4; tentatively, D is TRBD1 (5 bases). Germline V gives CDR1 SGHNT, CDR2 YYREEE (reference sequence). Trimming shortened V by 0 bases and J by 3 bases, and 12 bases separated the two germline ends. This CDR3 is 16 amino acids long. CDR3 nucleotides: TGTGCCAGCAGCTTGGAGGCGGGGCACCCTAATGAAAAACTGTTTTTT. Protein product: CASSLEAGHPNEKLFF.

This chain uses TRBV7-9 with TRBJ1-3, with no clear D. This CDR3 region has 12 residues. Germline V gives CDR1 SEHNR, CDR2 FQNEAQ (reference sequence). Trimming took off 1 base at V and 6 bases at J, with 4 bases between the two ends. The CDR3 region is CASSLGVNTIYF. CDR3 DNA: TGTGCCAGCAGCTTAGGAGTAAACACCATATATTTT.

The rearrangement uses TRBV6-5 and TRBJ2-5, with a possible D match to TRBD2 (7 bases). V gave up 7 bases and J gave up 5 bases, with 14 bases separating them. The CDR3 extends over 13 amino acids. CDR1 and CDR2 (germline): MNHEY, SVGAGI. The CDR3 DNA is TGTGCCAGCAAACGGGGGGCACGGGAGACCCAGTACTTC. This translates into CASKRGARETQYF.

The chain has TRBV24-1 and TRBJ2-1, with 11 bases aligning to TRBD2. This CDR3 comprises 15 residues. Germline assignment: CDR1 KGHDR and CDR2 SFDVKD. V gave up 5 bases and J gave up 3 bases; unmatched junction bases: 2. The CDR3 DNA sequence: TGTGCCACCAGTGGACTAGCGGGGAACTACAATGAGCAGTTCTTC. It is translated as CATSGLAGNYNEQFF.

This sequence joins TRBV7-2 and TRBJ2-7; D perhaps matches TRBD1 (5 bases). The V end was cut by 4 bases, the J end by 0 bases, with 10 bases between. Per the germline V gene, CDR1 is SGHTA and CDR2 is FQGNSA. CDR3 length: 14 residues. The CDR3, as DNA: TGTGCCAGCAGCTCCCATCAGGGCTCCTACGAGCAGTACTTC. Amino acids: CASSSHQGSYEQYF. Using reference TRBV7-2 and TRBJ2-7 for the parts outside the CDR3, the full variable domain is GAGVSQSPSNKVTEKGKDVELRCDPISGHTALYWYRQSLGQGLEFLIYFQGNSAPDKSGLPSDRFSAERTGGSVSTLTIQRTQQEDSAVYLCASSSHQGSYEQYFGPGTRLTVT.

This chain links TRBV7-3 with TRBJ2-1; D may be TRBD1 (5 bases). The V and J ends lost 5 bases and 2 bases respectively, with 10 bases between them. CDR3 length: 14 amino acids. Germline assignment: CDR1 SGHTA and CDR2 FQGTGA. The CDR3 DNA is TGTGCCAGCAGCCCCAGGGCGACCTACAATGAGCAGTTCTTC. As protein: CASSPRATYNEQFF.

This sequence joins TRBV5-1 and TRBJ1-2; tentatively, D is TRBD1 (5 bases). The CDR3 is made up of 14 amino acids. V gave up 1 base and J gave up 8 bases, with 15 bases separating them. Germline-derived CDR1 and CDR2 are SGHRS and YFSETQ. In nucleotides, the CDR3 is TGCGCCAGCAGCTTGACGGGGGAGCTCGGGGGCTACACCTTC. The encoded protein is CASSLTGELGGYTF.

This clone appeared a single time. The junction and the germline gene differ at one end; a read error may be behind it. This chain connects TRBV30 to TRBJ2-1, with 9 bases that match TRBD1. The CDR3 extends over 11 amino acids. Germline V gene sequence: CDR1 GTSNPN, CDR2 SVGIG (reference sequence). The DNA of the CDR3 is TGTGCCTGGAGCCACGGGACAGGGTGGGTCTTC. It codes for CAWSHGTGWVF.

The CDR3, as DNA: TGTGCCAGCAGTTCACAGGGGACTCCCTACAATGAGCAGTTCTTC. Protein sequence: CASSSQGTPYNEQFF. The V gene is TRBV25-1, the J gene TRBJ2-1; D is perhaps TRBD1 (7 bases). Per germline, CDR1 MGHDK and CDR2 SYGVNS. This CDR3 is built from 15 residues. The ends were cut back, 5 bases at V and 2 bases at J, with 13 bases in the middle.